This T cell receptor beta chain originates from a study of early T cells in non-severe SARS-CoV-2 infection. The table lists this clonotype with many counts. Unique molecular identifiers tagged individual cDNA molecules. TCRdb ran MiXCR on the 5' RACE reads and lists one entry per CDR3 protein. This table holds about 33,000 distinct CDR3 sequences, less than 5% found once. From germline, CDR1 is DFQATT and CDR2 SNEGSKA (reference sequence). This CDR3 contains 10 residues. The V gene lost 6 bases and the J gene lost 10 bases, with 10 bases spanning the gap. The chain uses TRBV20-1 and TRBJ2-1; D call uncertain. The source is an adult who was a healthcare worker with PCR-confirmed SARS-CoV-2 infection or an uninfected control (not recorded which). Sequencing was carried out using whole blood. CDR3 region: CSAHGREQFF. CDR3 in DNA: TGCAGTGCCCACGGGCGGGAGCAGTTCTTC.